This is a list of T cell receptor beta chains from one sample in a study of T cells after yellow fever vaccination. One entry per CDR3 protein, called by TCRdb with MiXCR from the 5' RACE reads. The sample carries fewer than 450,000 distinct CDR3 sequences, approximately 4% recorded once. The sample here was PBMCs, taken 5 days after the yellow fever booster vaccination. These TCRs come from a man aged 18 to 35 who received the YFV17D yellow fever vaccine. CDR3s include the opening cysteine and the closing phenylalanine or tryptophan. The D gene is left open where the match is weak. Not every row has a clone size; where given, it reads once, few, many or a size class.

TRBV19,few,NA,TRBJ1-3,CASSRGQGNTIYF,TGTGCCAGTAGTCGTGGACAGGGAAACACCATATATTTT
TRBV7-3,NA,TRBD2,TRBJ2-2,CASSPSGDTGELFF,TGTGCCAGCAGCCCTAGCGGGGACACCGGGGAGCTGTTTTTT
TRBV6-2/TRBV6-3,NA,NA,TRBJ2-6,CASSKPGFGFSGANVLTF,TGTGCCAGCAGCAAGCCGGGGTTCGGGTTCTCTGGGGCCAACGTCCTGACTTTC
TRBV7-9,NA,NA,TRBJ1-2,CASSSPGGDGYTF,TGTGCCAGCAGCTCGCCGGGCGGGGACGGCTACACCTTC
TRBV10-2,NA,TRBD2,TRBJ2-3,CASSGPIRLAASTDTQYF,TGCGCCAGCAGTGGGCCAATCCGACTAGCGGCTAGCACAGATACGCAGTATTTT
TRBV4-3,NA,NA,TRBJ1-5,CASSQEFGGLNQPQHF,TGCGCCAGCAGCCAAGAGTTTGGCGGGTTGAATCAGCCCCAGCATTTT
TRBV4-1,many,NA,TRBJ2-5,CASSQRIPETQYF,TGCGCCAGCAGCCAAAGGATACCAGAGACCCAGTACTTC
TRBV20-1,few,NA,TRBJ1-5,CSAREALGNQPQHF,TGCAGTGCTAGAGAGGCTCTCGGCAATCAGCCCCAGCATTTT
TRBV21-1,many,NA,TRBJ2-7,CASMPRRPLVSGYEQYF,TGTGCCAGCATGCCGCGCCGACCGTTGGTAAGCGGCTACGAGCAGTACTTC
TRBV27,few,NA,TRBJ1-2,CASSLRSAAGSGWRGYTF,TGTGCCAGCAGTTTACGCTCGGCTGCCGGATCGGGTTGGAGGGGCTACACCTTC
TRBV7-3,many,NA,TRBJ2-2,CASSPGGGSGGELFF,TGTGCCAGCAGCCCCGGCGGGGGCTCTGGCGGGGAGCTGTTTTTT
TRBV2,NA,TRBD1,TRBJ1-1,CASIDRVDTEAFF,TGTGCCAGCATCGACAGGGTGGACACTGAAGCTTTCTTT
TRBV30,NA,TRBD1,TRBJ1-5,CAWSGQGDQPQHF,TGTGCCTGGAGTGGACAGGGGGATCAGCCCCAGCATTTT
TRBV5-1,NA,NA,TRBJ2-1,CASSLDSGQFF,TGCGCCAGCAGCTTGGACAGTGGGCAGTTCTTC
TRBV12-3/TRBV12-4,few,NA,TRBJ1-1,CASSFVWGEAFF,TGTGCCAGCAGTTTTGTGTGGGGTGAAGCTTTCTTT
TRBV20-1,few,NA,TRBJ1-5,CSARGGNGQPQHF,TGCAGTGCTAGAGGGGGGAATGGTCAGCCCCAGCATTTT
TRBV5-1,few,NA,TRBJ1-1,CASSSLQGTNTEAFF,TGCGCCAGCAGCTCGTTACAGGGTACGAACACTGAAGCTTTCTTT
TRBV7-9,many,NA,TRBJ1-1,CASSTKSDIEREAFF,TGTGCCAGCAGTACAAAAAGCGACATCGAGAGAGAAGCTTTCTTT
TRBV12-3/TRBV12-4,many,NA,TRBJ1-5,CASSFEGQPQHF,TGCGCCAGCAGCTTCGAGGGTCAGCCCCAGCATTTT
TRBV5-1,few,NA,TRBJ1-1,CASSFIGMNTEAFF,TGCGCCAGCAGCTTTATAGGGATGAACACTGAAGCTTTCTTT
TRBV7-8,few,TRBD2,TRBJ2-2,CASRGHRSSGGNTGELFF,TGTGCCAGCAGAGGTCATCGGTCTAGCGGGGGGAACACCGGGGAGCTGTTTTTT
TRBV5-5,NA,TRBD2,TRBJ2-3,CASSWTSGDTDTQYF,TGTGCCAGCAGCTGGACTAGCGGAGACACAGATACGCAGTATTTT
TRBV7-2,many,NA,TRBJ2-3,CASSSSKGDTQYF,TGTGCCAGCAGCTCTAGCAAGGGAGATACGCAGTATTTT
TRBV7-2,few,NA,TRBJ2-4,CASSLAWSGITKNIQYF,TGTGCCAGCAGCTTAGCGTGGTCGGGGATTACCAAAAACATTCAGTACTTC
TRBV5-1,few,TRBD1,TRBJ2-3,CASSSGQGRTDTQYF,TGCGCCAGCAGCTCTGGACAGGGGCGCACAGATACGCAGTATTTT
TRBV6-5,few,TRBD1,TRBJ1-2,CASTRDRGIYGYTF,TGTGCCAGCACCAGGGACAGGGGGATCTATGGCTACACCTTC
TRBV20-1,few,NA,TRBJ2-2,CSALAVNTGELFF,TGCAGTGCTCTGGCGGTGAACACCGGGGAGCTGTTTTTT
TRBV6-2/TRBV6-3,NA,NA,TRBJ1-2,CASSIPGTAYGYTF,TGTGCCAGCAGCATACCCGGGACGGCGTATGGCTACACCTTC
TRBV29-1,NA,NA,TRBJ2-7,CSVVGENGLEQYF,TGCAGCGTTGTAGGGGAGAACGGTCTCGAGCAGTACTTC
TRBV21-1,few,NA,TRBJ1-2,CASSLRQACNYGYTF,TGTGCCAGCAGCCTGAGGCAGGCGTGTAACTATGGCTACACCTTC
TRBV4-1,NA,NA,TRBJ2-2,CASSAPGVVGELFF,TGCGCCAGCAGCGCCCCTGGGGTAGTCGGGGAGCTGTTTTTT
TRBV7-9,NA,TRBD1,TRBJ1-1,CASSSFPWPGQGESEAFF,TGTGCCAGCAGCTCATTTCCCTGGCCGGGACAGGGGGAGTCTGAAGCTTTCTTT
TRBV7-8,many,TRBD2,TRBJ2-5,CASSLWSGGARSQTQYF,TGTGCCAGCAGCTTATGGAGCGGGGGGGCCCGTTCGCAGACCCAGTACTTC
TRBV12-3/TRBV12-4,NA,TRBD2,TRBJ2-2,CASSFGAGGLGGELFF,TGTGCCAGCAGTTTCGGAGCGGGGGGGCTTGGCGGGGAGCTGTTTTTT
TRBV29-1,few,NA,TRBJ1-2,CSVGEGDTGYYGYTF,TGCAGCGTTGGGGAGGGTGACACGGGCTACTATGGCTACACCTTC
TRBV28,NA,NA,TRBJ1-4,CASQPPAWPEKLFF,TGTGCCAGCCAGCCCCCCGCTTGGCCGGAAAAACTGTTTTTT
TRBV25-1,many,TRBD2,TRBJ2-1,CASRRAGGTYNEQFF,TGTGCCAGCAGGAGAGCGGGGGGGACCTACAATGAGCAGTTCTTC
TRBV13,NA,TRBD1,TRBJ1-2,CASNEEDRGVGYTF,TGTGCCAGCAACGAAGAAGACAGGGGAGTTGGCTACACCTTC
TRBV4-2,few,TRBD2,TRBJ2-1,CASSATPGLAGAYNEQFF,TGTGCCAGCAGCGCAACCCCGGGACTAGCGGGGGCCTACAATGAGCAGTTCTTC
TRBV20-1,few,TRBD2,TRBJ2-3,CSAIGTSGGANTQYF,TGCAGTGCTATCGGGACTAGCGGGGGGGCAAATACGCAGTATTTT
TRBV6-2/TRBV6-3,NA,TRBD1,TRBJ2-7,CASRPIGTAYEQYF,TGTGCCAGCAGACCTATCGGGACAGCCTACGAGCAGTACTTC
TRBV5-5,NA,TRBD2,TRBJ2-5,CASSSSWDYRRETQYF,TGTGCCAGCAGCTCGTCGTGGGACTATCGTCGGGAGACCCAGTACTTC